Sequencing of this TCR beta chain was carried out in a study of cytomegalovirus exposure and HLA in healthy donors. Worth noting for this clone: Its antigen remains unknown.

Findings of the study overall: Whilst most TCR sequences proved rare, a subset of public TCRs occurred across many donors.

13 Jbeta primers and 60 Vbeta primers were used for the PCR. The protocol was immunoSEQ multiplex PCR, while the TCRdb copy is restricted to in-frame clones and leaves out a portion. The sample lists 150,000 to 200,000 clones, around 80% occurring once. Specimen: PBMCs. This receptor was taken from a girl aged 10 to 17 in good health and CMV-seropositive.

In DNA, the CDR3 is TGCGCCAGCAGCCAAGATTTAGGGACTAGCGGGAGGGGGTACGAGCAGTACTTC. Residues: CASSQDLGTSGRGYEQYF. V and J are TRBV4-1 and TRBJ2-7, with 16 bases aligning to TRBD2. The CDR3 is made up of 18 amino acids. V gave up 0 bases and J gave up 4 bases; unmatched junction bases: 6. Germline V CDR1 and CDR2: MGHRA, YSYEKL.